The T cell receptor (beta chain) described here comes from a study of human T cells and chemical hapten exposure. Study results and limitations: Significantly greater numbers of large CDR3 similarity clusters came from expanded TCRs than from controls.

The time point: pre-sensitization, week 0. Specified treatment: therapeutic diphenylcyclopropenone sensitization with weekly scalp DPC. The donor pool consisted of alopecia patients aged 18 to 70 years, considered suitable for DPC. What the library attached to individual cDNA molecules were unique molecular identifiers. One entry per CDR3 protein, called by TCRdb with MiXCR from the RACE reads. This sample has some 300,000 distinct CDR3 sequences; 4.5% to 7% occur once, and the top ten carry over 6.5%. In its sample, this clonotype was seen many times. Antigen unknown. The CDR3 spans 14 residues. Germline V gene data show CDR1 as LGHNA and CDR2 as YSLEER. V was cut by 1 base and J by 1 base, with 5 bases left in between.

Sequencing used whole blood, obtained in connection with sensitization to the hapten diphenylcyclopropenone (DPC). This chain connects TRBV4-3 to TRBJ1-5; D is unclear. The origin of this receptor is a woman aged 18-29 years with alopecia areata. Some clones in this sample may be carry-over from other donors' samples. The CDR3 sequence: CASSQGSSNQPQHF. The CDR3 DNA reads as TGCGCCAGCAGCCAAGGCAGCAGCAATCAGCCCCAGCATTTT.